Each of the 21 T cell receptor beta chains below was sequenced from the same sample in a study of T cells expressing NK-cell markers. TCRdb reanalyzed the 5' RACE reads, giving one entry per CDR3 protein sequence and no DNA. The sample includes 500,000 to 700,000 distinct CDR3 sequences. Input material: blood T cells: a sorted CD56 or NKG2C T cell subset, CD4+ or CD8+ T cells, or bulk PBMC T cells (not recorded which). The receptor source for this set is a young man in good health.

This chain connects TRBV12-3 or TRBV12-4 to TRBJ2-1; TCRdb gives TRBD1 as the D gene, but with no DNA this cannot be confirmed. The CDR3 totals 12 residues. The CDR3 loop reads CASSLARGRSFF.

This chain links TRBV12-3 or TRBV12-4 with TRBJ1-5; TCRdb names TRBD1, which stays unverified in the absence of DNA. The CDR3 covers 17 residues. The CDR3 region is CASSGIIPGTGNQPQHF.

The CDR3 region is CASSLVGQLEQFF. The chain links TRBV5-1 to TRBJ2-1; TCRdb's D call, TRBD1, is unchecked because there is no DNA. The CDR3 extends over 13 amino acids. CDR1 is SGHRS and CDR2 is YFSETQ in the germline V gene.

The rearrangement uses TRBV6-5 and TRBJ2-5; TCRdb returns TRBD2, unconfirmable since there is no DNA. The CDR3 runs to 16 residues. CDR1 MNHEY and CDR2 SVGAGI come from the germline V gene. CDR3 in amino acids: CASSYSAKKGRETQYF.

The chain couples TRBV19 to TRBJ1-2; TCRdb's D gene call, TRBD1, goes unchecked for lack of DNA. CDR1 is LNHDA and CDR2 is SQIVND in the germline V gene (reference sequence). This CDR3 region has 13 residues. The CDR3 protein is CASSGRGDYGYTF. Based on the CDR3 plus reference TRBV19 and TRBJ1-2, the full variable domain is DGGITQSPKYLFRKEGQNVTLSCEQNLNHDAMYWYRQDPGQGLRLIYYSQIVNDFQKGDIAEGYSVSREKKESFPLTVTSAQKNPTAFYLCASSGRGDYGYTFGSGTRLTVV.

The chain links TRBV10-3 to TRBJ1-1; TCRdb names TRBD1, which stays unverified in the absence of DNA. CDR3 length: 13 residues. From germline, CDR1 is ENHRY and CDR2 SYGVKD. The CDR3 spells CAINPGMNTEAFF.

The CDR3 loop is CAISDGGHEELFF. This sequence joins TRBV10-3 and TRBJ2-2. Looked up from germline, CDR1 is ENHRY and CDR2 is SYGVKD. The CDR3 contains 13 residues.

The V call is TRBV12-3 or TRBV12-4, the J call TRBJ2-3. The CDR3 covers 12 residues. This CDR3 reads CASSSARDTQYF.

V usage is TRBV20-1 and J usage is TRBJ1-2. Germline assignment: CDR1 DFQATT and CDR2 SNEGSKA (reference sequence). The length of the CDR3 is 11 residues. CDR3: CSARPQHGYTF.

The chain recombines TRBV4-3 with TRBJ2-7. The CDR3 runs to 16 residues. Germline-derived CDR1 and CDR2 are LGHNA and YSLEER. The CDR3 loop reads CASSQDGARRSYEQYF.

V is TRBV12-3 or TRBV12-4 and J is TRBJ2-1; TCRdb reports TRBD2, a call that lacks DNA to check it against. This CDR3 spans 15 amino acids. The CDR3 here is CASSLTSGSLSTKFF.

The chain employs TRBV20-1 and TRBJ2-3; TCRdb's D gene call, TRBD2, goes unchecked for lack of DNA. The CDR3 has 17 amino acids. Looked up from germline, CDR1 is DFQATT and CDR2 is SNEGSKA (reference sequence). The CDR3 sequence is CSAPRWSGSDYTDTQYF.

This rearrangement joins TRBV12-3 or TRBV12-4 to TRBJ2-6; the TCRdb call, TRBD1, lacks DNA for checking. The CDR3 is 15 amino acids. The CDR3 loop reads CASSRTRDRGDVLTF.

J is TRBJ2-2 and V is TRBV20-1. CDR1 and CDR2 from the germline V gene are DFQATT and SNEGSKA (reference sequence). There are 13 residues in the CDR3. CDR3 sequence: CSGRQLSAGELFF.

The genes are TRBV7-9 and TRBJ1-5. The V gene's germline CDR1 is SEHNR and CDR2 FQNEAQ (reference sequence). The length of the CDR3 is 14 residues. The CDR3 is CASSFSSYDQPQHF.

The chain links TRBV20-1 to TRBJ1-1. Germline V gene sequence: CDR1 DFQATT, CDR2 SNEGSKA (reference sequence). The CDR3 spans 16 residues. The CDR3 loop is CRPGGGPNKEWTEAFF.

J is TRBJ1-1 and V is TRBV12-3 or TRBV12-4; no DNA is available, so the TRBD1 call from TCRdb remains unchecked. The CDR3 is 14 residues long. The CDR3 loop is CASGTATPNTEAFF.

The rearrangement uses TRBV15 and TRBJ2-7; no DNA is available, so the TRBD1 call from TCRdb remains unchecked. The length of the CDR3 is 14 residues. Germline V CDR1 and CDR2: LNHNV, YYDKDF (reference sequence). The CDR3 sequence: CATSRDRGISEQYF.

V is TRBV7-9 and J is TRBJ2-2; without DNA, the TCRdb call of TRBD1 cannot be checked. Germline lookup yields CDR1 SEHNR and CDR2 FQNEAQ (reference sequence). This CDR3 is built from 17 residues. The CDR3 region is CASSQPEGARNTGELFF.

This chain connects TRBV6-5 to TRBJ1-4; without DNA, the TCRdb call of TRBD1 cannot be checked. Germline V gives CDR1 MNHEY, CDR2 SVGAGI. The CDR3 is 13 residues long. The CDR3 here is CASSYPDRGKLFF.

This sequence joins TRBV20-1 and TRBJ2-1; lacking DNA, the TRBD1 call made by TCRdb goes unchecked. This CDR3 is built from 14 residues. Germline loops: CDR1 DFQATT, CDR2 SNEGSKA (reference sequence). CDR3: CSATVPFEYNEQFF.